Listed below are T cell receptor beta chains from one sample, sequenced in a study of shared clonotypes between healthy human individuals. Clones were sequenced by immunoSEQ multiplex PCR, and TCRdb holds only the in-frame ones, with some missing. Of a few million clones listed, 93% are singletons. The specimen sequenced was naive CD4+ T cells from PBMCs. The receptors derive from a man between 18 and 35 years old in good health. Some clones in this sample may be carry-over from other donors' samples. CDR3s include the opening cysteine and the closing phenylalanine or tryptophan. D genes are given only for firm matches. Only part of the rows carry a size: once, few, many, or a class if the clone is expanded.

d_gene	abundance	j_gene	v_gene	CDR3aa	CDR3nt
.	.	TRBJ2-7	TRBV6-6	CASKRAESSYEQYF	TGTGCCAGCAAAAGGGCAGAGAGCTCCTACGAGCAGTACTTC
.	.	TRBJ1-1	TRBV5-6	CASSLERNTEAFF	TGTGCCAGCAGCTTGGAAAGGAACACTGAAGCTTTCTTT
TRBD2	.	TRBJ2-5	TRBV27	CASSFGPLDLAGGWETQYF	TGTGCCAGCAGTTTTGGCCCTCTCGACCTAGCGGGAGGATGGGAGACCCAGTACTTC
.	once	TRBJ2-7	TRBV5-4	CASSRNSHKSYEQYF	TGTGCCAGCAGCCGAAACTCCCATAAGTCCTACGAGCAGTACTTC
.	.	TRBJ2-3	TRBV5-8	CASSFIDRDTDTQYF	TGTGCCAGCAGCTTCATTGACAGAGACACAGATACGCAGTATTTT
TRBD1	.	TRBJ1-5	TRBV6-6	CAAKRTGLDSNQPQHF	TGTGCCGCTAAAAGGACAGGGTTGGATAGCAATCAGCCCCAGCATTTT
.	.	TRBJ2-7	TRBV5-1	CASSRTGTEAYEQYF	TGCGCCAGCAGCCGCACCGGGACGGAAGCCTACGAGCAGTACTTC
.	.	TRBJ1-5	TRBV18	CASSPSPQRGRSNQPQHF	TGTGCCAGCTCACCATCCCCCCAGAGGGGTCGGAGCAATCAGCCCCAGCATTTT
.	.	TRBJ1-5	TRBV28	CASSVNQPQHF	TGTGCCAGCAGCGTCAATCAGCCCCAGCATTTT
TRBD2	.	TRBJ2-2	TRBV27	CASGYSGKYTGELFF	TGTGCCAGCGGGTATAGCGGGAAGTACACCGGGGAGCTGTTTTTT
TRBD1	once	TRBJ1-5	TRBV28	CASSWGQGDQPQHF	TGTGCCAGCAGCTGGGGACAGGGTGATCAGCCCCAGCATTTT
.	few	TRBJ1-5	TRBV30	CAWSPDGGQPQHF	TGTGCCTGGAGTCCGGACGGGGGTCAGCCCCAGCATTTT
.	.	TRBJ2-1	TRBV7-2	CASDRSPNNEQFF	TGTGCCAGTGATAGGTCCCCAAACAATGAGCAGTTCTTC
.	.	TRBJ2-5	TRBV5-1	CASSLVRGGETQYF	TGCGCCAGCAGCTTGGTAAGGGGCGGCGAGACCCAGTACTTC
.	.	TRBJ2-6	TRBV28	CASSLGPHSGANVLTF	TGTGCCAGCAGTTTAGGGCCCCACTCTGGGGCCAACGTCCTGACTTTC
.	.	TRBJ2-3	TRBV29-1	CSVDSAFGADTQYF	TGCAGCGTTGATAGTGCTTTTGGCGCAGATACGCAGTATTTT
TRBD2	once	TRBJ2-1	TRBV18	CASSPGTSGRNEQFF	TGTGCCAGCTCACCCGGGACTAGCGGGAGGAATGAGCAGTTCTTC
TRBD1	.	TRBJ2-4	TRBV19	CASSIVPGGASKNIQYF	TGTGCCAGTAGTATAGTTCCAGGGGGCGCGAGCAAAAACATTCAGTACTTC
.	.	TRBJ2-1	TRBV5-1	CASSLDQRAGWGEFLSSYNEQFF	TGCGCCAGCAGCTTGGACCAGCGGGCGGGATGGGGAGAGTTTTTAAGCTCCTACAATGAGCAGTTCTTC
.	.	TRBJ2-7	TRBV28	CASRPPGHRNEQYF	TGTGCCAGCAGACCCCCGGGACACCGGAACGAGCAGTACTTC
.	.	TRBJ1-5	TRBV27	CASSTTDSQNQPQHF	TGTGCCAGCAGTACAACCGACAGTCAAAATCAGCCCCAGCATTTT
TRBD1	.	TRBJ1-1	TRBV7-8	CASSTSGTGRTEAFF	TGTGCCAGCAGCACTTCCGGGACAGGGAGGACTGAAGCTTTCTTT
TRBD2	.	TRBJ2-7	TRBV7-2	CASSTGLALGYEQYF	TGTGCCAGCAGCACCGGACTAGCCTTAGGCTACGAGCAGTACTTC
TRBD2	.	TRBJ2-2	TRBV15	CATSRDRLAGAGELFF	TGTGCCACCAGCAGAGATCGGCTAGCGGGAGCCGGGGAGCTGTTTTTT
TRBD1	once	TRBJ2-2	TRBV5-1	CASRFTGGVTGELFF	TGCGCCAGCAGGTTTACAGGGGGCGTCACCGGGGAGCTGTTTTTT
TRBD1	.	TRBJ2-7	TRBV6-5	CASSLTGRAYEQYF	TGTGCCAGCAGTCTGACAGGGCGGGCCTACGAGCAGTACTTC
.	.	TRBJ2-7	TRBV25-1	CASSRVEEQYF	TGTGCCAGCAGCAGGGTCGAAGAGCAGTACTTC
TRBD1	.	TRBJ1-1	TRBV11-1	CASSLYVGQALNTEAFF	TGTGCCAGCAGCTTATATGTGGGACAGGCCTTGAACACTGAAGCTTTCTTT
.	.	TRBJ2-7	TRBV6-5	CASGSKGEQYF	TGTGCCAGCGGCTCTAAGGGCGAGCAGTACTTC
TRBD1	.	TRBJ1-2	TRBV15	CATSRDTAPDRGHGYTF	TGTGCCACCAGCAGAGACACAGCTCCGGACAGGGGGCATGGCTACACCTTC
TRBD2	.	TRBJ2-7	TRBV11-2	CASSPGLVVKYEQYF	TGTGCCAGCAGCCCTGGACTAGTAGTCAAGTACGAGCAGTACTTC
.	.	TRBJ2-1	TRBV28	CASGNSYNEQFF	TGTGCCAGCGGGAACTCCTACAATGAGCAGTTCTTC
TRBD2	.	TRBJ2-7	TRBV7-6	CASSSGTSGLSYEQYF	TGTGCCAGCAGCTCAGGGACTAGCGGTCTCTCCTACGAGCAGTACTTC
TRBD2	.	TRBJ2-3	TRBV19	CASSTPGLARPDTQYF	TGTGCCAGTAGTACGCCGGGACTAGCGCGGCCAGATACGCAGTATTTT
TRBD1	.	TRBJ1-1	TRBV18	CASSHPGTGLPEAFF	TGTGCCAGCTCACACCCCGGGACAGGGCTACCTGAAGCTTTCTTT
.	.	TRBJ1-1	TRBV7-3	CASSLVHGNTEAFF	TGTGCCAGCAGCCTGGTTCACGGTAACACTGAAGCTTTCTTT
.	.	TRBJ2-2	TRBV7-2	CASSFRGVGTGELFF	TGTGCCAGCAGCTTTAGGGGGGTAGGCACCGGGGAGCTGTTTTTT
TRBD1	.	TRBJ2-7	TRBV10-3	CAISESTGSSYEQYF	TGTGCCATCAGTGAGTCGACAGGGAGCTCCTACGAGCAGTACTTC
TRBD1	once	TRBJ2-7	TRBV27	CASRAGTGDYEQYF	TGTGCCAGCAGAGCCGGGACAGGGGACTACGAGCAGTACTTC
TRBD2	once	TRBJ2-5	TRBV11-2	CASSLGPGGVAGRQETQYF	TGTGCCAGCAGCTTAGGCCCCGGGGGGGTAGCGGGCCGCCAAGAGACCCAGTACTTC